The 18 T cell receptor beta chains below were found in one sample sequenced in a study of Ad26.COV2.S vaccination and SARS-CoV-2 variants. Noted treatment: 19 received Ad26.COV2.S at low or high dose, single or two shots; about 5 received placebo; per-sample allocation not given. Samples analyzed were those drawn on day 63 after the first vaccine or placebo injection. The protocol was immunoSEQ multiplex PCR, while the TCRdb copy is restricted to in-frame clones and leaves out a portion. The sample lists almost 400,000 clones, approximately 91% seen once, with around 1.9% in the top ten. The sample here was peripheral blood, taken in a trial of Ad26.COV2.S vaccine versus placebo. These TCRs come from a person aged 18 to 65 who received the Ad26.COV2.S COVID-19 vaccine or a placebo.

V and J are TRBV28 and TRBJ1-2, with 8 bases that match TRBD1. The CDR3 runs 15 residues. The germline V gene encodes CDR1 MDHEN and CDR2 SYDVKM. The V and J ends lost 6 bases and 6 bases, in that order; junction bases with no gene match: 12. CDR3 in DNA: TGTGCCAGCAGGACCCGGGACAGGAGGTTGGATGGCTACACCTTC. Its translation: CASRTRDRRLDGYTF.

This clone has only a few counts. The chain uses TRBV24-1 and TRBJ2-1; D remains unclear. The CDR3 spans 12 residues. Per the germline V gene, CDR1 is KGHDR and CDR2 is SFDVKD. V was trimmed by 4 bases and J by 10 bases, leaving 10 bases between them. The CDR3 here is CATSEAAREQFF. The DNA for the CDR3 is TGTGCCACCAGTGAGGCGGCTAGGGAGCAGTTCTTC.

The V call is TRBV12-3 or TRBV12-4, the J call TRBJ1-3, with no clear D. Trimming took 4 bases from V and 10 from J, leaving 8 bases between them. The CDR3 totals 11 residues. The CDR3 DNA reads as TGTGCCAGCAGTTCCACTCGTACCATATATTTT. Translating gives CASSSTRTIYF.

CDR3 sequence reads: CASSPDRSKNIQYF. For the CDR3, the DNA is TGTGCCAGCTCCCCCGATCGTTCCAAAAACATTCAGTACTTC. The V and J genes are TRBV18 and TRBJ2-4; D is uncertain. V lost 6 bases to trimming and J lost 2 bases, with 11 bases between them. Germline CDR1 and CDR2: KGHSH and LQKENI. The CDR3 contains 14 residues.

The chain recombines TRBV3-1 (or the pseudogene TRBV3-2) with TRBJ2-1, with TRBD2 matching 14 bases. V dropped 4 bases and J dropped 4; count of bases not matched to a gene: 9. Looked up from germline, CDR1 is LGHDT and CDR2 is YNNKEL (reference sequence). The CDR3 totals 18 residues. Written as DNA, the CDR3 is TGTGCCAGCAGCCTGCCGACCGGACTAGCGGGAGGATACAATGAGCAGTTCTTC. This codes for CASSLPTGLAGGYNEQFF.

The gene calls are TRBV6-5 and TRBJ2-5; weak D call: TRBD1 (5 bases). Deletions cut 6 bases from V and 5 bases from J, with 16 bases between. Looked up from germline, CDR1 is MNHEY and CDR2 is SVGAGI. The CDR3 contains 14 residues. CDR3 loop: CASRLGRVDETQYF. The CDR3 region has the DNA TGTGCCAGCAGGTTAGGCAGGGTGGATGAGACCCAGTACTTC.

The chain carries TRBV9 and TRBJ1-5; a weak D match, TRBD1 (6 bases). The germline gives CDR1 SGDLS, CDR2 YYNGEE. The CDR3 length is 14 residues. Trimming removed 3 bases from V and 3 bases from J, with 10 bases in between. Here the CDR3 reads CASSAGQPNQPQHF. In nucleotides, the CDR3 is TGTGCCAGCAGCGCCGGACAGCCCAATCAGCCCCAGCATTTT.

CDR3 sequence (DNA): TGTGCCAGCAGCCCCAGGGGGGATAATTCACCCCTCCACTTT. Its translation is CASSPRGDNSPLHF. The chain recombines TRBV9 with TRBJ1-6; 7 bases are shared with TRBD1. This CDR3 contains 14 residues. V lost 4 bases to trimming and J lost 5 bases; unmatched junction nucleotides: 3. Germline CDR1 reads SGDLS; CDR2 reads YYNGEE.

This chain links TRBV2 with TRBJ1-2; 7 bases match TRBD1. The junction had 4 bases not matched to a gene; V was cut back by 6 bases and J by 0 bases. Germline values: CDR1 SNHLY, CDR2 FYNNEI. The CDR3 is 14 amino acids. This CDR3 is CASRRDSPNYGYTF. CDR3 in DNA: TGTGCCAGCAGGCGGGACAGCCCTAACTATGGCTACACCTTC.

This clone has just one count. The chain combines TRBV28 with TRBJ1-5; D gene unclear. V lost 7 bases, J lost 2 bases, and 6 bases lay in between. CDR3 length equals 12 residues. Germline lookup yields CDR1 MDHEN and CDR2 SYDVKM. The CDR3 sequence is CASKEGNQPQHF. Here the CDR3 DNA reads TGTGCCAGCAAAGAGGGCAATCAGCCCCAGCATTTT.

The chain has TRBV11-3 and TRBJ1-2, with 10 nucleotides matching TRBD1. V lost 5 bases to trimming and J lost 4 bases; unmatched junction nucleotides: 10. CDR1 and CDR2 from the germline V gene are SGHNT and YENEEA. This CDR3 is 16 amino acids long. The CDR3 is CASSHTLTGGSYGYTF. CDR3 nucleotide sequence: TGTGCCAGCAGCCACACATTGACAGGGGGCAGCTATGGCTACACCTTC.

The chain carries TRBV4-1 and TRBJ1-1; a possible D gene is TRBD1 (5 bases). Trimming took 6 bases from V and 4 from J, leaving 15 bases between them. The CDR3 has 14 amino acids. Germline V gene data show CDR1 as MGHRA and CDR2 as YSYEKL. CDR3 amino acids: CASRGGMRGTEAFF. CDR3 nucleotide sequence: TGCGCCAGCAGAGGAGGGATGAGGGGCACTGAAGCTTTCTTT.

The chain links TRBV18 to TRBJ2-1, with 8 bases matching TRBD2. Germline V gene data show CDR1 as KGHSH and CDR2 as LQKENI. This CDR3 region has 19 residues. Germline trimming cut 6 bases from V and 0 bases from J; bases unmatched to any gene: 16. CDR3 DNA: TGTGCCAGCTCGTGGGGGCTAGCGGGCGCCCTTAGCTCCTACAATGAGCAGTTCTTC. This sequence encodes CASSWGLAGALSSYNEQFF.

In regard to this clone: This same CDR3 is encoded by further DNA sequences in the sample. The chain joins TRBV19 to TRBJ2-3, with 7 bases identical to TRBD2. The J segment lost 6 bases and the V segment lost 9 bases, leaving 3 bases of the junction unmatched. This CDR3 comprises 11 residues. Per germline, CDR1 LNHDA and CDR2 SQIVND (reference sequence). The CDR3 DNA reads TGTGCCAGCAGAGCGGGGGATACGCAGTATTTT. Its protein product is CASRAGDTQYF.

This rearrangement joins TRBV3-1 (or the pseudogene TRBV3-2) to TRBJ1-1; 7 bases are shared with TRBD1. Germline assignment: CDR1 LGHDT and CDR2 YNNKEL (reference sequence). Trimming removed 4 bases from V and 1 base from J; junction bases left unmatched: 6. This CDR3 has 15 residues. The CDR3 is CASSPDRARNTEAFF. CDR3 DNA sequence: TGTGCCAGCAGCCCTGACAGGGCCAGGAACACTGAAGCTTTCTTT.

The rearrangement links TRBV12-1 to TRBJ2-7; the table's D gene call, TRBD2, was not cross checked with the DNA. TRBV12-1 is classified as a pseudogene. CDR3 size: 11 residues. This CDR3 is CASSCAVEQYF. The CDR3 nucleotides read TGTGCCAGCAGCTGCGCCGTGGAGCAGTACTTC.

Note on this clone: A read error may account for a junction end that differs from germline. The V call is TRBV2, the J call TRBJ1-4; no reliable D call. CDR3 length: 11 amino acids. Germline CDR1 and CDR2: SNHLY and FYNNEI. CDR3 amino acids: CTSSIDEKLFF. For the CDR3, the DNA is TGTACCAGCAGCATCGATGAAAAACTGTTTTTT.

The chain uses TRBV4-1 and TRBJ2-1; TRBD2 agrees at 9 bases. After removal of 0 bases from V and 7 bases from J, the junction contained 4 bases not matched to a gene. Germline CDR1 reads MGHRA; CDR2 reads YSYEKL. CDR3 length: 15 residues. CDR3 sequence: CASSQDSGRRNEQFF. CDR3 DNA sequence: TGCGCCAGCAGCCAAGACAGCGGGAGGAGGAATGAGCAGTTCTTC.